One and the same sample provided the 3 T cell receptor beta chains below, sequenced in a study of T-cell reconstitution after alpha-beta-depleted transplantation in children. During its preparation, the TCRbeta library received unique molecular identifiers. TCRdb independently ran MiXCR on the PCR reads; one entry per CDR3 protein. The sample holds 450,000 to 600,000 distinct CDR3 sequences; roughly a tenth are singletons and the top ten take around 2%. The sample was PBMCs, taken before TCRalphabeta/CD19-depleted stem cell transplant. These receptor sequences come from a child under 10 years old with inherited bone marrow failure, due to receive a stem cell transplant.

This clonotype was seen many times. The CDR3 DNA reads TGCAGTGCTAGCGGGAGGGTCGGAGATACGCAGTATTTT. Its protein product is CSASGRVGDTQYF. The V and J genes are TRBV20-1 and TRBJ2-3; TRBD2 matches at 8 bases. Germline V CDR1 and CDR2: DFQATT, SNEGSKA (reference sequence). Trimming removed 3 bases from V and 5 bases from J; junction bases left unmatched: 4. CDR3 length: 13 amino acids.

This clonotype was seen a handful of times. The chain has TRBV6-1 and TRBJ1-4, with no clear D. Germline V gene lookup returns CDR1 MNHNS and CDR2 SASEGT. The CDR3 is made up of 16 amino acids. Trimming removed 9 bases at V and 6 bases at J, with 23 bases between. The CDR3 DNA is TGTGCCAGGACATCCGGGCGAAGTTATGGAGATGAAAAACTGTTTTTT. This encodes CARTSGRSYGDEKLFF.

This clonotype was seen ten or more times. The V gene is TRBV5-1, the J gene TRBJ2-5; possible D gene TRBD2, 7 bases. CDR1 is SGHRS, CDR2 YFSETQ, per germline. This CDR3 comprises 14 residues. V was cut by 2 bases and J by 4 bases, with 12 bases left in between. The CDR3 spells CASSFGGGSETQYF. The DNA for the CDR3 is TGCGCCAGCAGCTTCGGCGGGGGCTCAGAGACCCAGTACTTC.